These 12 T cell receptor beta chains came from one sample sequenced in a study of T cell responses to AZD1222 COVID-19 vaccine. The repertoire was sequenced with immunoSEQ multiplex PCR; TCRdb's copy has only in-frame clones and lacks some. The top ten clones hold around 3.6% of a sample with fewer than 150,000 clones, over 75% of them seen once. This specimen was peripheral blood, taken on day 0 of AZD1222 vaccination. These receptor sequences come from an adult in good health.

The count of this clone is one. This chain uses TRBV5-4 with TRBJ1-2, with D unclear. From germline, CDR1 is SGHNT and CDR2 YYREEE (reference sequence). The CDR3 runs 13 residues. Trimming took off 0 bases at V and 8 bases at J, with 11 bases between the two ends. The CDR3 nucleotides read TGTGCCAGCAGCTTGGAAGGTAGACGGGGCTACACCTTC. This translates into CASSLEGRRGYTF.

The chain couples TRBV4-2 to TRBJ2-5, with a weak D call TRBD2 (5 bases). The germline CDR1 and CDR2 sequences are LGHNA and YNFKEQ. V dropped 0 bases and J dropped 8 bases, with 19 bases sitting between them. The CDR3 totals 16 residues. CDR3 sequence reads: CASSQETGINEGTQYF. The DNA for the CDR3 is TGTGCCAGCAGCCAAGAAACCGGGATCAACGAGGGAACCCAGTACTTC.

The V gene is TRBV18, the J gene TRBJ1-2, with D possibly matching TRBD1 (5 bases). V lost 2 bases and J 5 bases, leaving 9 bases between the germline ends. The length of the CDR3 is 13 residues. Per the germline V gene, CDR1 is KGHSH and CDR2 is LQKENI. The CDR3 DNA follows: TGTGCCAGCTCACCAGGGACGGCTTATGGCTACACCTTC. This codes for CASSPGTAYGYTF.

CDR3 sequence: CTSSPELGGAPIKNIQYF. CDR3 bases: TGCACCAGCAGCCCAGAGTTGGGAGGGGCTCCTATTAAAAACATTCAGTACTTC. The chain has TRBV1 and TRBJ2-4; TRBD2 is the table's D call, not checked against the DNA. TRBV1 is described as a pseudogene. This CDR3 is built from 18 residues.

The chain couples TRBV3-1 (or the pseudogene TRBV3-2) to TRBJ2-2; D possibly corresponds to TRBD2 (5 bases). Trimming cost V 6 bases and J 6 bases, with 17 bases left between them. This CDR3 comprises 15 residues. Germline assignment: CDR1 LGHDT and CDR2 YNNKEL (reference sequence). The CDR3 coding sequence is TGTGCCAGCAGGTACTTAAGAGGGAATTCCGGGGAGCTGTTTTTT. Translated: CASRYLRGNSGELFF.

The rearrangement links TRBV7-3 to TRBJ2-6; unclear D gene. Trimming removed 6 bases at V and 6 bases at J, with 12 bases between. In germline, CDR1 is SGHTA, CDR2 FQGTGA. The CDR3 totals 14 residues. The CDR3 spells CASSPRAPANVLTF. DNA of the CDR3: TGTGCCAGCAGTCCCCGGGCCCCGGCCAACGTCCTGACTTTC.

The chain links TRBV5-5 to TRBJ1-2, with 9 bases that match TRBD1. This CDR3 has 17 amino acids. Germline CDR1 SGHKS, CDR2 YYEKEE (reference sequence). Losses at the gene ends were 0 bases for V and 8 bases for J; bases not matched to a gene: 14. CDR3: CASSLDPDRGRTGGYTF. The CDR3 nucleotides read TGTGCCAGCAGCTTGGACCCGGACAGGGGACGTACCGGCGGCTACACCTTC.

V and J are TRBV5-4 and TRBJ1-1; possible D gene TRBD1, 6 bases. Trimming removed 8 bases at V and 5 bases at J, with 22 bases between. CDR3 size: 15 residues. Germline CDR1 is SGHNT and CDR2 is YYREEE (reference sequence). The CDR3 reads CASSPFGGRGTEAFF. DNA of the CDR3: TGTGCCAGTTCTCCTTTCGGGGGAAGGGGGACTGAAGCTTTCTTT.

The rearrangement uses TRBV10-3 and TRBJ1-6, with a tentative D call TRBD1 (5 bases). V lost 2 bases and J lost 10, with 12 bases in between. The CDR3 runs 14 residues. Germline lookup yields CDR1 ENHRY and CDR2 SYGVKD. CDR3 nucleotides: TGTGCCATCAGTGAGGGGCTGGGGGACTCACCCCTCCACTTT. Translating gives CAISEGLGDSPLHF.

The chain employs TRBV15 and TRBJ1-2, with D perhaps TRBD1 (5 bases). The CDR3 has 18 residues. V was clipped by 0 bases and J by 2 bases, with 19 bases between them. CDR1 is LNHNV, CDR2 YYDKDF, per germline (reference sequence). CDR3 DNA sequence: TGTGCCACCAGCAGAGATGGTTCCGTGAGGACACTCAACTATGGCTACACCTTC. Translated, it gives CATSRDGSVRTLNYGYTF.

The chain couples TRBV7-9 to TRBJ1-4, with 9 nucleotides matching TRBD1. This CDR3 spans 15 amino acids. V was pared by 5 bases and J by 10 bases, with 11 bases of the junction left unmatched. The germline V gene has CDR1 SEHNR and CDR2 FQNEAQ (reference sequence). The chain's CDR3 is CASSAGTGRGVKLFF. The CDR3 nucleotides read TGTGCCAGCAGCGCGGGGACAGGGAGGGGAGTAAAACTGTTTTTT.

The chain's CDR3 is CASSQDSGARDTQYF. CDR3 coding DNA: TGTGCCAGCAGCCAAGATTCGGGGGCCAGAGATACGCAGTATTTT. The chain uses TRBV3-1 (or the pseudogene TRBV3-2) and TRBJ2-3; D assignment may be TRBD1 or TRBD2 (6 bases each). This CDR3 has 15 residues. CDR1 and CDR2 from the germline V gene are LGHDT and YNNKEL (reference sequence). The V end lost 0 bases, the J end lost 5 bases, and 12 bases lay between the germline ends.